Listed below are T cell receptor beta chains from one sample, sequenced in a study of blood T cell repertoires in COVID-19. Sequenced by immunoSEQ multiplex PCR; TCRdb stores in-frame clones only, minus some. The sample lists about 270,000 clones, over 75% occurring once. Material for sequencing was PBMCs or T cells enriched from blood (not recorded which). The receptors originated from a woman aged 30 to 39 who had recovered from COVID-19. Both conserved end residues are part of each CDR3. Each record gives: clone size, V gene, J gene, D gene, CDR3 protein, CDR3 DNA. A D gene is named only where the DNA matches it firmly. Not all rows give a size; the values are once, few, many and, for expanded clones, a class.

clone_size: NA
v_call: TRBV7-9
j_call: TRBJ2-4
d_call: NA
cdr3_aa: CASSFGAGVAKNIQYF
cdr3_nt: TGTGCCAGCAGCTTCGGGGCAGGGGTTGCCAAAAACATTCAGTACTTC

clone_size: NA
v_call: TRBV9
j_call: TRBJ1-1
d_call: NA
cdr3_aa: CASSVVPVSMNTEAFF
cdr3_nt: TGTGCCAGCAGCGTAGTGCCGGTTTCTATGAACACTGAAGCTTTCTTT

clone_size: NA
v_call: TRBV27
j_call: TRBJ2-1
d_call: TRBD2
cdr3_aa: CASSSLTSSSYNEQFF
cdr3_nt: TGTGCCAGCAGTTCCTTGACTAGCAGCTCCTACAATGAGCAGTTCTTC

clone_size: NA
v_call: TRBV18
j_call: TRBJ2-3
d_call: TRBD2
cdr3_aa: CASSRGLAGNTDTQYF
cdr3_nt: TGTGCCAGCTCACGAGGACTAGCGGGTAACACAGATACGCAGTATTTT

clone_size: NA
v_call: TRBV5-4
j_call: TRBJ2-7
d_call: NA
cdr3_aa: CASSFTGSSYEQYF
cdr3_nt: TGTGCCAGCAGCTTTACAGGATCCTCCTACGAGCAGTACTTC

clone_size: many
v_call: TRBV15
j_call: TRBJ2-7
d_call: NA
cdr3_aa: CATSRDYSGSGEQYF
cdr3_nt: TGTGCCACCAGCAGAGATTATTCAGGGTCTGGGGAGCAGTACTTC

clone_size: NA
v_call: TRBV21-1
j_call: TRBJ1-2
d_call: NA
cdr3_aa: CASSKATGDDSYTF
cdr3_nt: TGTGCCAGCAGCAAAGCGACAGGGGACGACAGCTACACCTTC

clone_size: NA
v_call: TRBV5-1
j_call: TRBJ2-1
d_call: TRBD2
cdr3_aa: CASSWGLAGPSYNEQFF
cdr3_nt: TGCGCCAGCAGCTGGGGTTTAGCGGGACCTTCCTACAATGAGCAGTTCTTC

clone_size: NA
v_call: TRBV6-5
j_call: TRBJ2-7
d_call: TRBD2
cdr3_aa: CASRLLATYEQYF
cdr3_nt: TGTGCCAGCAGGCTACTAGCGACCTACGAGCAGTACTTC

clone_size: once
v_call: TRBV7-8
j_call: TRBJ2-7
d_call: TRBD2
cdr3_aa: CASYWTVAGETHEQYF
cdr3_nt: TGTGCCTCTTATTGGACGGTAGCGGGAGAGACCCACGAGCAGTACTTC

clone_size: NA
v_call: TRBV7-6
j_call: TRBJ2-1
d_call: NA
cdr3_aa: CASSLGPGKVSYNEQFF
cdr3_nt: TGTGCCAGCAGCTTAGGTCCAGGGAAGGTCTCCTACAATGAGCAGTTCTTC

clone_size: NA
v_call: TRBV14
j_call: TRBJ2-1
d_call: TRBD1
cdr3_aa: CASSLRQGPYNEQFF
cdr3_nt: TGTGCCAGCAGCCTTAGACAGGGCCCCTACAATGAGCAGTTCTTC

clone_size: NA
v_call: TRBV7-6
j_call: TRBJ2-3
d_call: TRBD2
cdr3_aa: CASSLGGTSANTDTQYF
cdr3_nt: TGTGCCAGCAGCTTAGGGGGCACTAGCGCGAACACAGATACGCAGTATTTT

clone_size: NA
v_call: TRBV30
j_call: TRBJ2-5
d_call: NA
cdr3_aa: CAWSVGAGVYFQETQYF
cdr3_nt: TGTGCCTGGAGTGTTGGAGCTGGAGTGTATTTTCAGGAGACCCAGTACTTC

clone_size: NA
v_call: TRBV9
j_call: TRBJ1-3
d_call: TRBD1
cdr3_aa: CASSRTGAGNTIYF
cdr3_nt: TGTGCCAGCAGTAGGACAGGGGCTGGAAACACCATATATTTT

clone_size: NA
v_call: TRBV28
j_call: TRBJ2-7
d_call: NA
cdr3_aa: CASSAGQRYEQYF
cdr3_nt: TGTGCCAGCAGTGCGGGACAGCGCTACGAGCAGTACTTC

clone_size: NA
v_call: TRBV3-1/TRBV3-2
j_call: TRBJ2-5
d_call: NA
cdr3_aa: CASSQGRVETQYF
cdr3_nt: TGTGCCAGCAGCCAAGGGAGGGTCGAGACCCAGTACTTC

clone_size: NA
v_call: TRBV5-6
j_call: TRBJ2-2
d_call: NA
cdr3_aa: CASTSDQGGTGELFF
cdr3_nt: TGTGCCAGCACCTCCGACCAGGGAGGAACCGGGGAGCTGTTTTTT

clone_size: NA
v_call: TRBV6-5
j_call: TRBJ1-2
d_call: NA
cdr3_aa: CASSYAQGNYGYTF
cdr3_nt: TGTGCCAGCAGTTACGCACAGGGTAACTATGGCTACACCTTC

clone_size: NA
v_call: TRBV29-1
j_call: TRBJ1-4
d_call: NA
cdr3_aa: CSVWMTGFNEKLFF
cdr3_nt: TGCAGCGTTTGGATGACAGGATTTAATGAAAAACTGTTTTTT

clone_size: once
v_call: TRBV7-9
j_call: TRBJ2-4
d_call: TRBD2
cdr3_aa: CASSLGEGTKNIQYF
cdr3_nt: TGTGCCAGCAGCTTAGGGGAGGGTACCAAAAACATTCAGTACTTC

clone_size: NA
v_call: TRBV27
j_call: TRBJ1-5
d_call: TRBD1
cdr3_aa: CASSRGQGRNQPQHF
cdr3_nt: TGTGCCAGCAGTCGGGGACAGGGGCGCAATCAGCCCCAGCATTTT

clone_size: once
v_call: TRBV5-6
j_call: TRBJ2-7
d_call: TRBD2
cdr3_aa: CASSSARGGRAGSYEQYF
cdr3_nt: TGTGCCAGCAGCTCCGCCCGGGGCGGGAGGGCCGGGTCCTACGAGCAGTACTTC

clone_size: NA
v_call: TRBV3-1/TRBV3-2
j_call: TRBJ2-7
d_call: TRBD1
cdr3_aa: CASSRGQGATEQYF
cdr3_nt: TGTGCCAGCAGCCGAGGACAGGGGGCGACCGAGCAGTACTTC

clone_size: NA
v_call: TRBV7-2
j_call: TRBJ1-2
d_call: NA
cdr3_aa: CASSSTIRDGYTF
cdr3_nt: TGTGCCAGCAGCTCTACAATCAGGGATGGCTACACCTTC

clone_size: NA
v_call: TRBV7-9
j_call: TRBJ2-7
d_call: NA
cdr3_aa: CASSRIHPEGRYEQYF
cdr3_nt: TGTGCCAGCAGCCGAATACATCCCGAGGGTCGGTACGAGCAGTACTTC

clone_size: NA
v_call: TRBV24-1
j_call: TRBJ1-2
d_call: TRBD1
cdr3_aa: CATRSPTGDHYGYTF
cdr3_nt: TGTGCCACCAGATCGCCTACAGGGGACCACTATGGCTACACCTTC

clone_size: NA
v_call: TRBV12-3/TRBV12-4
j_call: TRBJ1-1
d_call: NA
cdr3_aa: CASSVGESTEAFF
cdr3_nt: TGTGCCAGCAGTGTAGGGGAGAGCACTGAAGCTTTCTTT

clone_size: NA
v_call: TRBV7-3
j_call: TRBJ1-5
d_call: NA
cdr3_aa: CASSLDSSQGGQPQHF
cdr3_nt: TGTGCCAGCAGCTTAGATTCGAGTCAGGGAGGACAGCCCCAGCATTTT

clone_size: NA
v_call: TRBV9
j_call: TRBJ1-1
d_call: NA
cdr3_aa: CASSVEPGEAFF
cdr3_nt: TGTGCCAGCAGCGTCGAGCCGGGTGAAGCTTTCTTT

clone_size: few
v_call: TRBV6-2/TRBV6-3
j_call: TRBJ2-3
d_call: TRBD2
cdr3_aa: CASSYSGTSDRSDTQYF
cdr3_nt: TGTGCCAGCAGTTACTCGGGGACTAGCGATCGATCAGATACGCAGTATTTT

clone_size: NA
v_call: TRBV14
j_call: TRBJ2-3
d_call: TRBD2
cdr3_aa: CASSQDRLANTDTQYF
cdr3_nt: TGTGCCAGCAGCCAAGATCGACTAGCCAACACAGATACGCAGTATTTT

clone_size: NA
v_call: TRBV5-1
j_call: TRBJ2-1
d_call: TRBD2
cdr3_aa: CASSFRHNKGLAAYNEQFF
cdr3_nt: TGCGCCAGCAGCTTCAGACACAACAAAGGACTAGCGGCTTACAATGAGCAGTTCTTC

clone_size: NA
v_call: TRBV5-1
j_call: TRBJ1-5
d_call: TRBD1
cdr3_aa: CASSPGTGVRQPQHF
cdr3_nt: TGCGCCAGCAGCCCGGGGACAGGGGTAAGGCAGCCCCAGCATTTT

clone_size: NA
v_call: TRBV27
j_call: TRBJ2-7
d_call: TRBD1
cdr3_aa: CARIPTGTYEQYF
cdr3_nt: TGTGCCAGGATCCCGACAGGGACCTACGAGCAGTACTTC

clone_size: NA
v_call: TRBV27
j_call: TRBJ1-2
d_call: NA
cdr3_aa: CASSSNQALGYGYTF
cdr3_nt: TGTGCCAGCAGTTCCAACCAGGCTTTAGGCTATGGCTACACCTTC

clone_size: NA
v_call: TRBV3-1/TRBV3-2
j_call: TRBJ1-3
d_call: NA
cdr3_aa: CASSQAGNPNTIYF
cdr3_nt: TGTGCCAGCAGCCAGGCGGGCAACCCAAACACCATATATTTT

clone_size: NA
v_call: TRBV2
j_call: TRBJ1-1
d_call: NA
cdr3_aa: CASSESTNRASEAFF
cdr3_nt: TGTGCCAGCAGTGAATCAACTAACAGGGCATCTGAAGCTTTCTTT

clone_size: few
v_call: TRBV12-5
j_call: TRBJ1-1
d_call: TRBD1
cdr3_aa: CASGLRQGRGAFF
cdr3_nt: TGTGCTAGTGGTTTGCGACAGGGGAGAGGAGCTTTCTTT

clone_size: NA
v_call: TRBV7-6
j_call: TRBJ1-3
d_call: TRBD1
cdr3_aa: CASSLGDRAGNTIYF
cdr3_nt: TGTGCCAGCAGCTTAGGGGACAGGGCTGGAAACACCATATATTTT

clone_size: NA
v_call: TRBV27
j_call: TRBJ1-6
d_call: TRBD1
cdr3_aa: CASSRGPGTGYSPLHF
cdr3_nt: TGTGCCAGCTCTCGAGGCCCCGGGACAGGGTACTCACCCCTCCACTTT

clone_size: NA
v_call: TRBV5-6
j_call: TRBJ2-1
d_call: TRBD1
cdr3_aa: CASSLAGGQDYNEQFF
cdr3_nt: TGTGCCAGCAGCTTGGCCGGGGGACAGGACTACAATGAGCAGTTCTTC

clone_size: NA
v_call: TRBV28
j_call: TRBJ2-5
d_call: NA
cdr3_aa: CASSLQGSGQETQYF
cdr3_nt: TGTGCCAGCAGTTTACAGGGGTCGGGGCAAGAGACCCAGTACTTC

clone_size: NA
v_call: TRBV3-1/TRBV3-2
j_call: TRBJ2-1
d_call: TRBD2
cdr3_aa: CASSPLAGVRNEQFF
cdr3_nt: TGTGCCAGCAGCCCACTAGCGGGAGTAAGGAATGAGCAGTTCTTC

clone_size: NA
v_call: TRBV7-9
j_call: TRBJ1-1
d_call: NA
cdr3_aa: CASSLGLEAFF
cdr3_nt: TGTGCCAGCAGCTTAGGACTAGAAGCTTTCTTT

clone_size: NA
v_call: TRBV15
j_call: TRBJ2-1
d_call: TRBD2
cdr3_aa: CATSRSGGRGAYNEQFF
cdr3_nt: TGTGCCACCAGCAGATCCGGGGGGCGGGGGGCCTACAATGAGCAGTTCTTC

clone_size: NA
v_call: TRBV28
j_call: TRBJ2-7
d_call: TRBD1
cdr3_aa: CASSPLDGTGFKYF
cdr3_nt: TGTGCCAGCAGTCCCCTTGACGGGACAGGGTTTAAGTACTTC

clone_size: few
v_call: TRBV19
j_call: TRBJ1-2
d_call: NA
cdr3_aa: CASSESGLLNYGYTF
cdr3_nt: TGTGCCAGTAGTGAGTCAGGACTTCTTAACTATGGCTACACCTTC

clone_size: NA
v_call: TRBV3-1/TRBV3-2
j_call: TRBJ1-1
d_call: NA
cdr3_aa: CASSHVSGGLAEAFF
cdr3_nt: TGTGCCAGCAGCCACGTTTCGGGAGGGCTTGCTGAAGCTTTCTTT

clone_size: NA
v_call: TRBV28
j_call: TRBJ1-5
d_call: TRBD1
cdr3_aa: CASSLDRGHNQPQHF
cdr3_nt: TGTGCCAGCAGTCTGGACAGGGGGCATAATCAGCCCCAGCATTTT

clone_size: NA
v_call: TRBV10-3
j_call: TRBJ2-3
d_call: NA
cdr3_aa: CAINRELVEDTQYF
cdr3_nt: TGTGCCATCAATCGGGAGCTCGTTGAAGATACGCAGTATTTT

clone_size: NA
v_call: TRBV4-3
j_call: TRBJ2-5
d_call: NA
cdr3_aa: CASSQGGAGSVGETQYF
cdr3_nt: TGCGCCAGCAGCCAAGGCGGGGCAGGGTCCGTCGGGGAGACCCAGTACTTC

clone_size: NA
v_call: TRBV7-3
j_call: TRBJ2-1
d_call: NA
cdr3_aa: CASSDGRASYNEQFF
cdr3_nt: TGTGCCAGCAGCGACGGGCGGGCCTCCTACAATGAGCAGTTCTTC

clone_size: NA
v_call: TRBV4-3
j_call: TRBJ2-5
d_call: TRBD1
cdr3_aa: CASSPRTGIEETQYF
cdr3_nt: TGCGCCAGCAGCCCCCGGACAGGGATCGAGGAGACCCAGTACTTC

clone_size: NA
v_call: TRBV28
j_call: TRBJ2-5
d_call: TRBD1
cdr3_aa: CASSLPGGETQYF
cdr3_nt: TGTGCCAGCAGTTTACCAGGGGGAGAGACCCAGTACTTC

clone_size: once
v_call: TRBV7-2
j_call: TRBJ1-4
d_call: NA
cdr3_aa: CASSLVRGFSEKLFF
cdr3_nt: TGTGCCAGCAGCTTAGTTCGGGGTTTTAGCGAAAAACTGTTTTTT

clone_size: NA
v_call: TRBV13
j_call: TRBJ1-2
d_call: NA
cdr3_aa: CASSSEPPGWGYTF
cdr3_nt: TGTGCCAGCAGCTCTGAACCCCCCGGGTGGGGCTACACCTTC

clone_size: NA
v_call: TRBV18
j_call: TRBJ1-6
d_call: NA
cdr3_aa: CASSPLGASYNSPLHF
cdr3_nt: TGTGCCAGCTCACCATTGGGGGCCTCCTATAATTCACCCCTCCACTTT

clone_size: NA
v_call: TRBV24-1
j_call: TRBJ2-1
d_call: TRBD1
cdr3_aa: CATSQGANEQFF
cdr3_nt: TGTGCCACCAGTCAGGGGGCGAATGAGCAGTTCTTC